The 6 T cell receptor beta chains given below trace back to one sample, sequenced in a study of tissue T cells after allogeneic stem cell transplantation. Here immunoSEQ multiplex PCR was the method, and the copy in TCRdb shows in-frame clones only, minus some. The table lists 450 to 500 clones, approximately 42% of them singletons. Time point defined: mouse harvest day 14 after allogeneic transplant. Mouse grafts combined 10^7 T-cell-depleted bone marrow cells with 10^6 splenic CD5+ T cells. Sequencing input: blood. These receptors all stem from a female BALB/c mouse given C57BL/6 T cells with graft-versus-host disease after an allogeneic hematopoietic cell transplant.

Points on this clone: The gene names given are mouse names. The observed sequence ends 1 residue before the CDR3 terminus, with the missing tail filled in from the germline J gene. The rearrangement links TRBV12-1 to TRBJ2-1; 8 bases match TRBD1. There are 15 residues in the CDR3. Germline lookup yields CDR1 SGHSN and CDR2 HYEKVE. The V and J ends lost 4 bases and 4 bases, in that order; junction bases with no gene match: 8. Incomplete CDR3 DNA: TGTGCCAGCTCCCCTACAGGGGGGTTTTATGCTGAGCAGTTC. This translates into CASSPTGGFYAEQF. The full CDR3 protein is CASSPTGGFYAEQFF.

This clone was counted a few times. The genes are named according to mouse. The read falls 1 residue short of the CDR3 end, and the missing part is taken from the germline J gene. V is TRBV5 and J is TRBJ2-2; possibly TRBD2 for D (6 bases). CDR3 length: 14 residues. V lost 4 bases and J 0 bases, leaving 6 bases between the germline ends. Germline-derived CDR1 and CDR2 are LGHNA and YNLKQL (reference sequence). The CDR3 sequence: CASSRLANTGQLYF. The sequenced part of the CDR3 DNA is TGTGCCAGCAGCCGACTGGCAAACACCGGGCAGCTCTAC.

A remark on this clone: The gene symbols are mouse symbols. The DNA ends 1 residue before the CDR3 does, and the rest of the CDR3 is filled in from the germline J gene. The chain employs TRBV12-1 and TRBJ1-3; 11 nucleotides line up with TRBD1. This CDR3 spans 16 amino acids. J lost 3 bases, V lost 1 base, and 4 bases had no gene match. The germline V gene has CDR1 SGHSN and CDR2 HYEKVE. This CDR3 reads CASSLLDRGLGNTLYF. The sequenced CDR3 bases are TGTGCCAGCTCTCTTCTGGACAGGGGGCTTGGAAATACGCTCTAT.

A note on this clone: Gene and germline names: mouse. The CDR3 end lies 1 residue beyond the end of the read and is filled in from the germline J gene. J is TRBJ2-7 and V is TRBV26; 11 bases agree with TRBD1. Trimming at V came to 4 bases and at J to 6 bases, leaving 8 bases not matched to a gene. The CDR3 loop spans 15 amino acids. Germline V gives CDR1 KGHPV, CDR2 FQNQEV (reference sequence). CDR3 sequence reads: CASSRDRGRGVEQYF. The part of the CDR3 DNA that was read is TGTGCCAGCAGTCGGGACAGGGGGAGGGGGGTTGAACAGTAC.

For this clone: Germline and genes: mouse. The read ends 1 residue shy of where the CDR3 ends; the end is completed using the germline J gene. The V gene is TRBV23, the J gene TRBJ2-3; the table's D call, TRBD2, was not checked against the DNA. Per germline, CDR1 KGHTA and CDR2 FQNQQP. The CDR3 is 15 amino acids. CDR3 DNA (partial): TGCTCCAGCAGTCAAAGACTGGGGAGTGCAGAAACGCTGTAT. As protein: CSSSQRLGSAETLY. The full CDR3 protein reads CSSSQRLGSAETLYF.

With regard to this clone: Each gene name is a mouse one. The CDR3 end falls 1 residue outside the read, so it is completed with the germline J gene. The chain employs TRBV26 and TRBJ1-1; possibly TRBD1 for D (5 bases). V dropped 2 bases and J dropped 7 bases, with 5 bases sitting between them. Germline V lookup: CDR1 KGHPV, CDR2 FQNQEV (reference sequence). CDR3 size: 11 residues. CDR3 DNA (partial): TGTGCCAGCAGTCTGGGGGGAGAAGTCTTC. It is translated as CASSLGGEVF. In full, the CDR3 is CASSLGGEVFF.